The 9 T cell receptor beta chains reported below all come from one sample, sequenced in a study of blood T cell repertoires in COVID-19. TCRdb's copy holds only in-frame clones and misses some; the assay was immunoSEQ multiplex PCR. The table includes about 150,000 clones, about 81% detected once. What was sequenced was PBMCs or T cells enriched from blood (not recorded which). These receptors originate from a man aged 45 to 65 who had recovered from COVID-19.

The rearrangement links TRBV5-1 to TRBJ1-2, with TRBD1 matching over 8 bases. CDR1 is SGHRS and CDR2 is YFSETQ in the germline V gene. V trimming: 3 bases; J trimming: 2 bases; junction bases outside the gene matches: 3. The CDR3 is 14 amino acids. CDR3 DNA sequence: TGCGCCAGCAGCTCGGACAGGGAGAACTATGGCTACACCTTC. Encoded protein: CASSSDRENYGYTF.

This clone was counted ten times or more. A junction end diverges from the germline sequence, so it may reflect a read error. The V and J genes are TRBV25-1 and TRBJ2-7; weak D call: TRBD1 (5 bases). CDR3 size: 15 residues. Germline loops: CDR1 MGHDK, CDR2 SYGVNS. This CDR3 is CASSAREIGSSEQYF. In DNA form, the CDR3 reads TGTGCCAGCAGTGCCAGGGAAATAGGATCCTCCGAGCAGTACTTC.

The rearrangement links TRBV7-2 to TRBJ2-1; D is possibly TRBD2 (5 bases). The V gene's germline CDR1 is SGHTA and CDR2 FQGNSA. Trimming took off 2 bases at V and 0 bases at J, with 8 bases between the two ends. There are 15 residues in the CDR3. The CDR3 reads CASSLSRGSYNEQFF. Here the CDR3 DNA reads TGTGCCAGCAGCTTATCCCGGGGCTCCTACAATGAGCAGTTCTTC.

The chain combines TRBV2 with TRBJ1-4; 7 nucleotides align to TRBD1. Looked up from germline, CDR1 is SNHLY and CDR2 is FYNNEI. The CDR3 is 14 amino acids. V lost 3 bases, J lost 7 bases, and 5 bases stayed unmatched. Here the CDR3 reads CASSEWTGLEKLFF. CDR3 in DNA: TGTGCCAGCAGTGAGTGGACAGGACTTGAAAAACTGTTTTTT.

The chain couples TRBV24-1 to TRBJ2-7; TRBD1 might be the D (6 bases). V lost 5 bases and J 2 bases, leaving 12 bases between the germline ends. The CDR3 spans 14 residues. Germline values: CDR1 KGHDR, CDR2 SFDVKD. The CDR3 spells CATSGTVGTYEQYF. The DNA of the CDR3 is TGTGCCACCAGTGGGACAGTGGGTACCTACGAGCAGTACTTC.

The rearrangement joins TRBV27 to TRBJ1-2; 8 positions match TRBD1. Germline V gives CDR1 MNHEY, CDR2 SMNVEV (reference sequence). The CDR3 has 14 amino acids. V dropped 5 bases and J dropped 8; count of bases not matched to a gene: 10. CDR3 residues: CASSPTQGAPGYTF. The CDR3 DNA follows: TGTGCCAGCAGTCCCACGCAGGGGGCGCCCGGCTACACCTTC.

The chain couples TRBV27 to TRBJ2-7; maybe TRBD1 (6 bases). The CDR3 contains 16 residues. Germline-derived CDR1 and CDR2 are MNHEY and SMNVEV (reference sequence). V lost 4 bases, J lost 1 base, and 17 bases lay in between. CDR3 sequence: CASSSTRRDKSYEQYF. The CDR3 DNA reads as TGTGCCAGCAGTTCGACCCGCCGGGACAAATCCTACGAGCAGTACTTC.

The J gene is TRBJ2-7, the V gene TRBV2, with TRBD2 matching over 12 bases. The ends lost 6 bases at V and 1 base at J; junction bases unmatched: 1. This CDR3 has 14 amino acids. Germline CDR1 reads SNHLY; CDR2 reads FYNNEI. The chain's CDR3 is CASRLAGGSYEQYF. The DNA for the CDR3 is TGTGCCAGCAGGCTAGCGGGGGGGTCCTACGAGCAGTACTTC.

CDR3 DNA: TGTGCCAGCTCACCGGCCAAAAACCTAGGGGTTGAGCAGTTCTTC. It codes for CASSPAKNLGVEQFF. The rearrangement links TRBV18 to TRBJ2-1; a possible D gene is TRBD1 (5 bases). The CDR3 runs 15 residues. Germline lookup yields CDR1 KGHSH and CDR2 LQKENI. V lost 3 bases and J lost 9, with 18 bases in between.